This is a list of T cell receptor beta chains from one sample in a study of CD8 T cells in Susac syndrome. MiXCR was run by TCRdb on the immunoSEQ multiplex PCR reads, yielding one entry per CDR3 protein. The sample consists of around 150,000 distinct CDR3 sequences, 94% of them appearing once. The specimen was CD4+ T cells from PBMCs. The receptor source for this set is a human donor with multiple sclerosis. Both conserved end residues are part of each CDR3. The order of the fields is D gene, clone size, V gene, J gene, CDR3 protein, CDR3 DNA. A D gene is named only where the DNA matches it firmly. The size entry is marked missing in some rows and otherwise reads once, few, many or a size class.

D gene: TRBD2
clone size: .
V gene: TRBV2
J gene: TRBJ2-1
CDR3 protein: CASSELAVLRNEQFF
CDR3 DNA: TGTGCCAGCAGTGAACTAGCGGTTTTACGGAATGAGCAGTTCTTC

D gene: .
clone size: .
V gene: TRBV5-6
J gene: TRBJ2-1
CDR3 protein: CASSLRQVYNEQFF
CDR3 DNA: TGTGCCAGCAGCTTGCGACAGGTTTACAATGAGCAGTTCTTC

D gene: .
clone size: once
V gene: TRBV7-2
J gene: TRBJ2-4
CDR3 protein: CASSFQGTNIQYF
CDR3 DNA: TGTGCCAGCAGCTTTCAAGGTACCAACATTCAGTACTTC

D gene: .
clone size: .
V gene: TRBV6-2/TRBV6-3
J gene: TRBJ1-4
CDR3 protein: CASSSPRTDNEKLFF
CDR3 DNA: TGTGCCAGCAGTTCCCCCCGGACGGATAATGAAAAACTGTTTTTT

D gene: .
clone size: few
V gene: TRBV24-1
J gene: TRBJ2-5
CDR3 protein: CATRGQGETQYF
CDR3 DNA: TGTGCCACCCGGGGGCAGGGAGAGACCCAGTACTTC

D gene: .
clone size: once
V gene: TRBV30
J gene: TRBJ2-5
CDR3 protein: CAWSKLYGTQYF
CDR3 DNA: TGTGCCTGGAGTAAACTATATGGGACCCAGTACTTC

D gene: TRBD1
clone size: .
V gene: TRBV28
J gene: TRBJ1-1
CDR3 protein: CASSLPGQLMNTEAFF
CDR3 DNA: TGTGCCAGCAGTTTGCCGGGACAGCTTATGAACACTGAAGCTTTCTTT

D gene: TRBD2
clone size: .
V gene: TRBV29-1
J gene: TRBJ2-3
CDR3 protein: CSVGSGTPTDTQYF
CDR3 DNA: TGCAGCGTTGGTAGCGGGACCCCCACAGATACGCAGTATTTT

D gene: .
clone size: once
V gene: TRBV30
J gene: TRBJ2-2
CDR3 protein: CAWSVMPYAGELFF
CDR3 DNA: TGTGCCTGGAGTGTAATGCCTTATGCCGGGGAGCTGTTTTTT

D gene: TRBD2
clone size: .
V gene: TRBV6-5
J gene: TRBJ2-5
CDR3 protein: CASTRLAGAQETQYF
CDR3 DNA: TGTGCCAGCACGAGACTAGCGGGAGCCCAAGAGACCCAGTACTTC

D gene: .
clone size: .
V gene: TRBV30
J gene: TRBJ1-2
CDR3 protein: CAWGASGLARLSYGYTF
CDR3 DNA: TGTGCCTGGGGGGCATCAGGTCTGGCTAGGCTTTCCTATGGCTACACCTTC

D gene: TRBD1
clone size: .
V gene: TRBV5-4
J gene: TRBJ2-3
CDR3 protein: CAYDRESTDTQYF
CDR3 DNA: TGTGCCTACGACAGGGAGAGCACAGATACGCAGTATTTT

D gene: .
clone size: .
V gene: TRBV6-6
J gene: TRBJ2-4
CDR3 protein: CASSSGTLAKNIQYF
CDR3 DNA: TGTGCCAGCAGTTCGGGGACATTAGCCAAAAACATTCAGTACTTC

D gene: .
clone size: .
V gene: TRBV18
J gene: TRBJ2-1
CDR3 protein: CASSPRTTNNEQFF
CDR3 DNA: TGTGCCAGCTCACCAAGGACTACCAACAATGAGCAGTTCTTC

D gene: .
clone size: .
V gene: TRBV6-1
J gene: TRBJ1-5
CDR3 protein: CASSLSDSNQPQHF
CDR3 DNA: TGTGCCAGCAGTCTCAGTGATAGCAATCAGCCCCAGCATTTT

D gene: .
clone size: .
V gene: TRBV6-5
J gene: TRBJ2-2
CDR3 protein: CASSYRSITGELFF
CDR3 DNA: TGTGCCAGCAGTTACCGGAGCATTACCGGGGAGCTGTTTTTT

D gene: TRBD1
clone size: .
V gene: TRBV7-2
J gene: TRBJ2-3
CDR3 protein: CASTPAGTGIGGHTDTQYF
CDR3 DNA: TGTGCCAGCACGCCGGCCGGGACAGGGATAGGCGGACACACAGATACGCAGTATTTT

D gene: TRBD2
clone size: .
V gene: TRBV20-1
J gene: TRBJ2-7
CDR3 protein: CSALPGLAGENYEQYF
CDR3 DNA: TGCAGTGCTCTGCCGGGACTAGCGGGAGAGAACTACGAGCAGTACTTC

D gene: .
clone size: .
V gene: TRBV2
J gene: TRBJ1-2
CDR3 protein: CASLSIVNYGYTF
CDR3 DNA: TGTGCCAGCCTATCGATAGTCAACTATGGCTACACCTTC

D gene: .
clone size: .
V gene: TRBV9
J gene: TRBJ2-3
CDR3 protein: CASSVRLAATDTQYF
CDR3 DNA: TGTGCCAGCAGCGTAAGGTTAGCGGCTACAGATACGCAGTATTTT

D gene: .
clone size: .
V gene: TRBV20-1
J gene: TRBJ2-7
CDR3 protein: CSAGLGRDHEQYF
CDR3 DNA: TGCAGTGCGGGCTTAGGCAGGGACCACGAGCAGTACTTC

D gene: .
clone size: .
V gene: TRBV12-3/TRBV12-4
J gene: TRBJ1-4
CDR3 protein: CASSLWQTNEKLFF
CDR3 DNA: TGTGCCAGCAGTTTATGGCAGACTAATGAAAAACTGTTTTTT

D gene: .
clone size: .
V gene: TRBV30
J gene: TRBJ1-2
CDR3 protein: CAWWRGGYTF
CDR3 DNA: TGTGCCTGGTGGAGAGGTGGCTACACCTTC

D gene: .
clone size: .
V gene: TRBV12-3/TRBV12-4
J gene: TRBJ2-1
CDR3 protein: CASSPARREQFF
CDR3 DNA: TGTGCCAGCAGCCCCGCGAGGCGCGAGCAGTTCTTC

D gene: TRBD1
clone size: .
V gene: TRBV6-2/TRBV6-3
J gene: TRBJ2-7
CDR3 protein: CASSYSKDPRQGARRLVYEQYF
CDR3 DNA: TGTGCCAGCAGTTACTCGAAAGATCCGAGACAGGGGGCGCGAAGATTAGTTTACGAGCAGTACTTC

D gene: .
clone size: .
V gene: TRBV13
J gene: TRBJ2-3
CDR3 protein: CASTPTGLDTQYF
CDR3 DNA: TGTGCCAGCACCCCTACAGGGTTAGATACGCAGTATTTT

D gene: .
clone size: .
V gene: TRBV2
J gene: TRBJ2-2
CDR3 protein: CASSGVPRAGELFF
CDR3 DNA: TGTGCCAGCAGCGGGGTGCCGAGGGCCGGGGAGCTGTTTTTT

D gene: .
clone size: .
V gene: TRBV18
J gene: TRBJ1-2
CDR3 protein: CASSPGGTSLEGYTF
CDR3 DNA: TGTGCCAGCTCACCAGGTGGGACCTCCTTGGAGGGCTACACCTTC

D gene: .
clone size: .
V gene: TRBV19
J gene: TRBJ1-1
CDR3 protein: CASMLRQSNTEAFF
CDR3 DNA: TGTGCCAGTATGCTACGACAGTCGAACACTGAAGCTTTCTTT

D gene: .
clone size: .
V gene: TRBV28
J gene: TRBJ2-7
CDR3 protein: CASSFTPYEQYF
CDR3 DNA: TGTGCCAGCAGTTTCACCCCCTACGAGCAGTACTTC

D gene: .
clone size: .
V gene: TRBV29-1
J gene: TRBJ2-7
CDR3 protein: CSVDLQGKDEQYF
CDR3 DNA: TGCAGCGTGGACTTACAGGGAAAGGACGAGCAGTACTTC

D gene: .
clone size: .
V gene: TRBV21-1
J gene: TRBJ1-3
CDR3 protein: CASSKDREGNTIYF
CDR3 DNA: TGTGCCAGCAGCAAGGACAGGGAGGGAAACACCATATATTTT

D gene: TRBD2
clone size: .
V gene: TRBV7-2
J gene: TRBJ2-5
CDR3 protein: CASNREVQETQYF
CDR3 DNA: TGTGCCAGCAATCGGGAGGTCCAAGAGACCCAGTACTTC

D gene: .
clone size: few
V gene: TRBV20-1
J gene: TRBJ1-1
CDR3 protein: CSARDRGGTEAFF
CDR3 DNA: TGCAGTGCTAGAGATCGGGGGGGCACTGAAGCTTTCTTT

D gene: .
clone size: once
V gene: TRBV3-1
J gene: TRBJ2-4
CDR3 protein: CASSHSTRGAKNIQYF
CDR3 DNA: TGTGCCAGCAGCCACTCCACGAGGGGGGCCAAAAACATTCAGTACTTC

D gene: .
clone size: .
V gene: TRBV4-3
J gene: TRBJ2-6
CDR3 protein: CASSQDIGGANVLTF
CDR3 DNA: TGCGCCAGCAGCCAAGACATTGGAGGGGCCAACGTCCTGACTTTC

D gene: .
clone size: .
V gene: TRBV5-1
J gene: TRBJ1-2
CDR3 protein: CASSYDTSFTNYGYTF
CDR3 DNA: TGCGCCAGCAGCTACGACACTTCGTTCACTAACTATGGCTACACCTTC